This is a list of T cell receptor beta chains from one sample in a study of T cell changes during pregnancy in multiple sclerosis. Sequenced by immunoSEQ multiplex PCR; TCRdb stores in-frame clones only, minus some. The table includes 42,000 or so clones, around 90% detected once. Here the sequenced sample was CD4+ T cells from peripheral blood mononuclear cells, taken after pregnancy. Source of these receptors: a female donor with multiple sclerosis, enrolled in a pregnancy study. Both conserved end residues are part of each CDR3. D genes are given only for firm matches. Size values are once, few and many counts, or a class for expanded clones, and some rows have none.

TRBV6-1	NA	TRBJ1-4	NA	CASNLGADEKLFF	TGTGCCAGCAATTTAGGAGCAGATGAAAAACTGTTTTTT
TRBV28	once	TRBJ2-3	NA	CASSLLNSPDTQYF	TGTGCCAGCAGTTTATTAAACTCGCCAGATACGCAGTATTTT
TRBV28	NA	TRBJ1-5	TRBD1	CASSFGDSHNQPQHF	TGTGCCAGCAGTTTCGGGGACAGTCACAATCAGCCCCAGCATTTT
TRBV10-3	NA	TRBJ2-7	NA	CAISYRDEQYF	TGTGCCATCAGTTACAGGGACGAGCAGTACTTC
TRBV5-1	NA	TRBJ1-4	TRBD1	CASSLGIWDSLNEKLFF	TGCGCCAGCAGCTTGGGAATTTGGGACAGCCTGAATGAAAAACTGTTTTTT
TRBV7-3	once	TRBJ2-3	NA	CASSLWGVTDTQYF	TGTGCCAGCAGCTTATGGGGAGTAACAGATACGCAGTATTTT
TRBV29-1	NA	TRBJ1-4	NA	CSARANNEKLFF	TGCAGCGCCCGCGCCAACAATGAAAAACTGTTTTTT
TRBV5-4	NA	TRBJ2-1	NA	CASSLAGDGSYNEQFF	TGTGCCAGCAGCTTGGCAGGGGACGGCTCCTACAATGAGCAGTTCTTC
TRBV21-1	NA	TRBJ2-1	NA	CASVRDRGLF	TGTGCCAGCGTCCGGGACAGGGGGCTCTTC
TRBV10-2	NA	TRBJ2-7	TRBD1	CASSEVFQFLGQGTYEQYF	TGCGCCAGCAGTGAGGTGTTTCAGTTTCTCGGACAGGGGACATACGAGCAGTACTTC
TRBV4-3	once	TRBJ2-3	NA	CASSDRTGTDTQYF	TGCGCCAGCAGCGACCGGACAGGCACAGATACGCAGTATTTT
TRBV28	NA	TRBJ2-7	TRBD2	CASSLRKSSGGDSYEQYF	TGTGCCAGCAGTTTAAGGAAGTCTAGCGGGGGGGACTCCTACGAGCAGTACTTC
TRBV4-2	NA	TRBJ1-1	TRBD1	CASSQVGTGTEAFF	TGTGCCAGCAGCCAAGTGGGGACAGGCACTGAAGCTTTCTTT
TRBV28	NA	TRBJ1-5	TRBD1	CASRITGTGFDQPQHF	TGTGCCAGCAGGATTACCGGGACAGGTTTTGATCAGCCCCAGCATTTT
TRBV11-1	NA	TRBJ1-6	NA	CASSPRTADSYNSPLHF	TGTGCCAGCAGCCCCCGCACGGCGGACTCCTATAATTCACCCCTCCACTTT
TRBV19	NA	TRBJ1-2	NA	CASKGQNAYGYTF	TGTGCCAGTAAAGGACAGAACGCCTATGGCTACACCTTC
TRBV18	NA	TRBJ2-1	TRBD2	CASSKLGPDGGKTYNEQFF	TGTGCCAGCTCAAAACTCGGCCCCGACGGGGGGAAAACCTACAATGAGCAGTTCTTC
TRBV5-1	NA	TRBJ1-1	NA	CASSPGGWRTYTEAFF	TGCGCCAGCAGCCCGGGGGGGTGGCGGACATACACTGAAGCTTTCTTT
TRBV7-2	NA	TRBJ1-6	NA	CASSPMFQGNSPLHF	TGTGCCAGCAGCCCAATGTTTCAGGGAAATTCACCCCTCCACTTT
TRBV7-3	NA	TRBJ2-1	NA	CASSAQASRGAYNEQFF	TGTGCCAGCAGCGCCCAGGCCAGCAGGGGTGCCTACAATGAGCAGTTCTTC
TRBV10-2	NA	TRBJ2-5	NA	CASSDRTEQETQYF	TGCGCCAGCAGTGACAGGACTGAACAAGAGACCCAGTACTTC
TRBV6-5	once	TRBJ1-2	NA	CASSAGSLYGYTF	TGTGCCAGCAGCGCCGGTTCCCTCTATGGCTACACCTTC
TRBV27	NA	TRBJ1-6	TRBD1	CASSPRGTEINSPLHF	TGTGCCAGCAGTCCCCGTGGGACAGAGATAAATTCACCCCTCCACTTT
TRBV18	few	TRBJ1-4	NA	CASSRGGGNEKLFF	TGTGCCAGCTCACGCGGGGGAGGTAATGAAAAACTGTTTTTT
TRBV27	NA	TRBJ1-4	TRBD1	CASFRSGQTFPIQKLFF	TGTGCCAGCTTCCGGTCGGGACAGACCTTCCCGATACAAAAACTGTTTTTT
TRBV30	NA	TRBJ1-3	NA	CAWSVLQIVGNTIYF	TGTGCCTGGAGTGTCCTTCAGATCGTCGGAAACACCATATATTTT
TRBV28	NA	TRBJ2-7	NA	CASTPRGPYEQYF	TGTGCCAGCACTCCCAGGGGTCCCTACGAGCAGTACTTC
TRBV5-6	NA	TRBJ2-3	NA	CASSYDVGGADTQYF	TGTGCCAGCAGCTACGACGTAGGAGGTGCAGATACGCAGTATTTT
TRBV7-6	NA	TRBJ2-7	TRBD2	CASSLAPGTSGEQYF	TGTGCCAGCAGCTTAGCACCTGGGACTAGCGGGGAGCAGTACTTC
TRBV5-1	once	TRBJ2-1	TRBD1	CASISGGSTNEQFF	TGCGCCAGCATATCAGGGGGCTCTACCAATGAGCAGTTCTTC
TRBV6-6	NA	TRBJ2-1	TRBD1	CASSLDRAHEQFF	TGTGCCAGCAGTTTGGACAGGGCCCATGAGCAGTTCTTC
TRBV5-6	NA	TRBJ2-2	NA	CASAGRSGTGELFF	TGTGCCAGCGCTGGGCGATCCGGCACCGGGGAGCTGTTTTTT
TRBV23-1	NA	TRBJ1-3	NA	CASSQSVRVGGNTIYF	TGCGCCAGCAGTCAATCCGTCAGGGTCGGTGGAAACACCATATATTTT
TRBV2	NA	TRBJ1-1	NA	CASSEDRGGQAFF	TGTGCCAGCAGTGAAGATCGGGGAGGCCAAGCTTTCTTT
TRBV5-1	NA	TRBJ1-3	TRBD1	CASIIHRGGQGAGNTIYF	TGCGCCAGCATTATACATCGAGGGGGACAGGGGGCTGGAAACACCATATATTTT
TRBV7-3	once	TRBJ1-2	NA	CASRPAGGGNYGYTF	TGTGCCAGCAGGCCAGCGGGTGGGGGTAACTATGGCTACACCTTC
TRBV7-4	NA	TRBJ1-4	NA	CASSPGRRATNEKLFF	TGTGCCAGCAGCCCAGGGCGCCGTGCAACTAATGAAAAACTGTTTTTT
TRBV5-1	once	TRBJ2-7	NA	CASSLQRSSYEQYF	TGCGCCAGCAGCTTACAAAGGAGCTCCTACGAGCAGTACTTC
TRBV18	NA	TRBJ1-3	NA	CASSPDMVSSGNTIYF	TGTGCCAGCTCACCGGACATGGTTTCCTCGGGAAACACCATATATTTT